A single sample is the source of the 2 T cell receptor beta chains below, sequenced in a study of blood T cell repertoires in COVID-19. TCRdb keeps only in-frame clones here, not all; method: immunoSEQ multiplex PCR. Among 500,000 or so clones, approximately 90% were seen once, and the ten largest hold roughly 0.72%. Sequenced input: PBMCs or T cells enriched from blood (not recorded which). All receptors derive from a woman under 30 who had recovered from COVID-19.

V gene TRBV19 combines with J gene TRBJ1-1, with unresolved D. Germline values: CDR1 LNHDA, CDR2 SQIVND (reference sequence). Deletions cut 3 bases from V and 1 base from J, with 18 bases between. The CDR3 length is 17 residues. The CDR3 here is CASSIMVGKLTNTEAFF. As DNA, the CDR3 is TGTGCCAGTAGTATTATGGTTGGTAAGCTAACGAACACTGAAGCTTTCTTT.

The sample holds a few counts of this clone. The chain is built from TRBV28 and TRBJ1-1; perhaps TRBD1 as D (6 bases). In germline, CDR1 is MDHEN, CDR2 SYDVKM. This CDR3 region has 15 residues. V was clipped by 3 bases and J by 2 bases, with 13 bases between them. CDR3 in amino acids: CASSFPTGSNTEAFF. Here the CDR3 DNA reads TGTGCCAGCAGTTTCCCGACAGGATCTAACACTGAAGCTTTCTTT.